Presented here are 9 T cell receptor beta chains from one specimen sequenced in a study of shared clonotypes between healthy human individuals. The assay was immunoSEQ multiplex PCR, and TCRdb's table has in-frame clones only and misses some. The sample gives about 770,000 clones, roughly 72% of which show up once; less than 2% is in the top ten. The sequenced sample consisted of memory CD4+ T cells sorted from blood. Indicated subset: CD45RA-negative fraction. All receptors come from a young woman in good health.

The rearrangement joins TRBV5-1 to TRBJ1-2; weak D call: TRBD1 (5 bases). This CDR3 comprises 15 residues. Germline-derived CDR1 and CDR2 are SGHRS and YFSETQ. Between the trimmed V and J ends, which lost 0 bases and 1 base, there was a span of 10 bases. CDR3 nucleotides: TGCGCCAGCAGCTTGGCGGGACCCAATAACTATGGCTACACCTTC. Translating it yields CASSLAGPNNYGYTF.

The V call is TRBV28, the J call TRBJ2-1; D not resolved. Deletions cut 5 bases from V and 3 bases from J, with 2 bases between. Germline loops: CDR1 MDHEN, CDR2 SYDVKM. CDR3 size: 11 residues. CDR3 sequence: CASSGYNEQFF. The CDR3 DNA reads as TGTGCCAGCAGTGGCTACAATGAGCAGTTCTTC.

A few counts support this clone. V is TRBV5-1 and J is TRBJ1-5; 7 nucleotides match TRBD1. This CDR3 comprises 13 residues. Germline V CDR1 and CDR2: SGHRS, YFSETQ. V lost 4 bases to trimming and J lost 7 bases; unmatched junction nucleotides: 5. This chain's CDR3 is CASSPGGEQPQHF. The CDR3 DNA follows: TGCGCCAGCAGCCCAGGGGGTGAGCAGCCCCAGCATTTT. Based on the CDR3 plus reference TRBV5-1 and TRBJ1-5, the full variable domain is KAGVTQTPRYLIKTRGQQVTLSCSPISGHRSVSWYQQTPGQGLQFLFEYFSETQRNKGNFPGRFSGRQFSNSRSEMNVSTLELGDSALYLCASSPGGEQPQHFGDGTRLSIL.

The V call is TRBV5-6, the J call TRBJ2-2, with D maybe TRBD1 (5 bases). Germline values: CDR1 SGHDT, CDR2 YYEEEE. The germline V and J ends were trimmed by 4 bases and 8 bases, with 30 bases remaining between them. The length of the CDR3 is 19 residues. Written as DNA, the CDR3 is TGTGCCAGCAGCCACGAGAGCCCTAGGGGTCCCCACCCGCGGGGGGAGCTGTTTTTT. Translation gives CASSHESPRGPHPRGELFF.

The DNA of the CDR3 is TGTGCCAGCAGTTACTCGGGACAGGGAAACGAGCAGTACTTC. Its protein is CASSYSGQGNEQYF. The chain couples TRBV6-6 to TRBJ2-7; 9 nucleotides match TRBD1. The CDR3 has 14 amino acids. Germline loops: CDR1 MNHNY, CDR2 SVGAGI (reference sequence). The junction had 2 bases not matched to a gene; V was cut back by 0 bases and J by 5 bases.

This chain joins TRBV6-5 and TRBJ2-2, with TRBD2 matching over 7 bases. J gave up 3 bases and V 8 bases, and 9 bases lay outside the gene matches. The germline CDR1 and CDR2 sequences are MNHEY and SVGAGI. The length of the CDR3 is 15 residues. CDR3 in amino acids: CASGRGHSDTGELFF. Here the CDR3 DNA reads TGTGCCAGCGGGAGGGGCCACTCGGACACCGGGGAGCTGTTTTTT.

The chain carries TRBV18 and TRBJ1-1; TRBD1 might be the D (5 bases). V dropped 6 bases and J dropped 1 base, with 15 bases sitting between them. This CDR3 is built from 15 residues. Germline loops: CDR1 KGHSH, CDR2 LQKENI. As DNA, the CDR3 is TGTGCCAGCTCTAGATCAGGGCGTGGGAACACTGAAGCTTTCTTT. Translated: CASSRSGRGNTEAFF.

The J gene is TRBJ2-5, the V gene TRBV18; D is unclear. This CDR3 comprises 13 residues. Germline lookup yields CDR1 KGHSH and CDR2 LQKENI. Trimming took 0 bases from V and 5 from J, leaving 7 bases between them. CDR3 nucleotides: TGTGCCAGCTCACCACCCACGCGGGAGACCCAGTACTTC. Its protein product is CASSPPTRETQYF.

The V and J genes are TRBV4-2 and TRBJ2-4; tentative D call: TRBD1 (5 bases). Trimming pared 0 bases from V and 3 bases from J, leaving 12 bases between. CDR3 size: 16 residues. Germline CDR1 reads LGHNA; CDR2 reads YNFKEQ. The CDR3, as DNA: TGTGCCAGCAGCCAAGAGAGTTTGGACAACAAAAACATTCAGTACTTC. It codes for CASSQESLDNKNIQYF.